What follows is one T cell receptor beta chain and its context. Its specificity is unknown. Some clones are missing from TCRdb's copy, which holds only in-frame ones; the method was immunoSEQ multiplex PCR. Here the sample spans about 24,000 clones, approximately 79% being singletons. The data stem from a study of vaccination effects on CD4 cells after COVID-19. The study, taken as a whole, reports: Clones arising from infection and from vaccination showed marked clonal contraction late after vaccination.

Ahead of sequencing, the ViraFEST assay grew antigen-specific CD4+ T cells using viral peptide pools. The culture ran for roughly 10 days before CD4+ T cells were isolated. Between March and December 2020, the person had a SARS-CoV-2 infection that PCR confirmed. The sequence came from a human donor who had a prior SARS-CoV-2 infection. Sequencing was performed on CD4+ T cells from PBMCs cultured with SARS-CoV-2 spike peptides, taken before COVID-19 vaccination.

CDR3 protein: CASSWRRQEETQYF. CDR3 nucleotide sequence: TGTGCCAGCAGCTGGAGACGACAGGAAGAGACCCAGTACTTC. This sequence joins TRBV7-2 and TRBJ2-5, with D maybe TRBD1 (6 bases). Trimming cost V 4 bases and J 3 bases, with 12 bases left between them. CDR3 length: 14 amino acids. The germline V gene encodes CDR1 SGHTA and CDR2 FQGNSA.